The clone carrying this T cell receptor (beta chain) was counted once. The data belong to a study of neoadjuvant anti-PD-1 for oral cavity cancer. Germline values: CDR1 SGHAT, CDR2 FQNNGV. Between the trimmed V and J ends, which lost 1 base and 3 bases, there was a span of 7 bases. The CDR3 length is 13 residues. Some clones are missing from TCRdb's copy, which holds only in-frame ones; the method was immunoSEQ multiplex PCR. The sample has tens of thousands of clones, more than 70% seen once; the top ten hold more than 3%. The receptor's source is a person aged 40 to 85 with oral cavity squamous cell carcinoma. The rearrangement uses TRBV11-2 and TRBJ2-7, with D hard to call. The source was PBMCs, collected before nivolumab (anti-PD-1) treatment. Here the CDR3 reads CASSLVLNYEQYF. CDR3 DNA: TGTGCCAGCAGCTTAGTGCTTAACTACGAGCAGTACTTC.